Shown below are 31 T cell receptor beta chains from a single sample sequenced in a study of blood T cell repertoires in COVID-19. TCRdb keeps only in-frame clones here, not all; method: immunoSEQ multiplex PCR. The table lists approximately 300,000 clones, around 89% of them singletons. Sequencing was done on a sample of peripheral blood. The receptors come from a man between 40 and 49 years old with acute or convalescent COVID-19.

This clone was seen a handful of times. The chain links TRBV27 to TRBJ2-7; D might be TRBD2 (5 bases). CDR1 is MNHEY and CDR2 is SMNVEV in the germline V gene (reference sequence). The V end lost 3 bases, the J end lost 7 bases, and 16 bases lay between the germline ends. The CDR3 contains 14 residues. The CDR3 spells CASSFWQPPGEQYF. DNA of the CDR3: TGTGCCAGCAGTTTCTGGCAGCCCCCGGGGGAGCAGTACTTC.

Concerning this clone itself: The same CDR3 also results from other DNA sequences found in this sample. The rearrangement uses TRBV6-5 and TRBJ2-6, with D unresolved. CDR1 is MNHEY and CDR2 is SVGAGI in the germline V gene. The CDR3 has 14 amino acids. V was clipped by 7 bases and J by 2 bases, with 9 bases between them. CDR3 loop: CASTREPGANVLTF. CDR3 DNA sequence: TGTGCCAGCACTCGCGAGCCTGGGGCCAACGTCCTGACTTTC.

The CDR3 sequence is CASSPRGRGVRGNTIYF. The DNA for the CDR3 is TGTGCCAGCAGCCCGAGGGGCAGGGGAGTGAGGGGAAACACCATATATTTT. The rearrangement uses TRBV3-1 (or the pseudogene TRBV3-2) and TRBJ1-3; possible D gene TRBD1, 6 bases. V dropped 4 bases and J dropped 4 bases, with 20 bases sitting between them. Per the germline V gene, CDR1 is LGHDT and CDR2 is YNNKEL (reference sequence). This CDR3 comprises 17 residues.

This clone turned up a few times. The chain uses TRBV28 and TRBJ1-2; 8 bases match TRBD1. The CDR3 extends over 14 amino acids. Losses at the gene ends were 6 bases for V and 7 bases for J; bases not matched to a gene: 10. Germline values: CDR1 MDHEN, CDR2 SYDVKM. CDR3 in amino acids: CASSRLTDRAGYTF. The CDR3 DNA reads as TGTGCCAGCAGCCGACTCACGGACAGGGCTGGCTACACCTTC.

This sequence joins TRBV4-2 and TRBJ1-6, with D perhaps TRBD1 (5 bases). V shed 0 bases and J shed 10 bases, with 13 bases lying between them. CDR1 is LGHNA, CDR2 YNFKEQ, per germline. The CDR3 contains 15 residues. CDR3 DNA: TGTGCCAGCAGCCAAGATCCGGGGGAGGAATCACCCCTCCACTTT. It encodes CASSQDPGEESPLHF.

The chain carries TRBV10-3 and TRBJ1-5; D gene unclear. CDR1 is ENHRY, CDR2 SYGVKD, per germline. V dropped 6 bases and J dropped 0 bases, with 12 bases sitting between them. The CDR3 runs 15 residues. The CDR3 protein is CAIRKTGDSNQPQHF. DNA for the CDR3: TGTGCCATCAGGAAGACCGGGGATAGCAATCAGCCCCAGCATTTT.

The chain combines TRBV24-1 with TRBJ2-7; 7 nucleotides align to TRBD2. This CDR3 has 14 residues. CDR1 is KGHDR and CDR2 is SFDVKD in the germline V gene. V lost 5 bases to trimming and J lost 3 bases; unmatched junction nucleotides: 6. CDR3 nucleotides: TGTGCCACCAGTGCTGGGGGGGGAAGCTACGAGCAGTACTTC. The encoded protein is CATSAGGGSYEQYF.

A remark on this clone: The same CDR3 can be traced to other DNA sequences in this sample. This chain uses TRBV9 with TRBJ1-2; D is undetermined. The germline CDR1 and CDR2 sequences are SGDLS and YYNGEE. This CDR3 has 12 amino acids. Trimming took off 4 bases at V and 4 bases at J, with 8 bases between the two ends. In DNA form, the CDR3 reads TGTGCCAGCAGCCCTCGGGGCTATGGCTACACCTTC. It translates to CASSPRGYGYTF.

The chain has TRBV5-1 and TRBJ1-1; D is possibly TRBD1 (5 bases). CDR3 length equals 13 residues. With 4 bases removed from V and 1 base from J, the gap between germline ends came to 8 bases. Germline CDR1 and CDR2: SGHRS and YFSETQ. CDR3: CASSRDWNTEAFF. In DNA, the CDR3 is TGCGCCAGCAGCCGGGACTGGAACACTGAAGCTTTCTTT. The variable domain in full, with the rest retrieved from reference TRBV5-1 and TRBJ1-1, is KAGVTQTPRYLIKTRGQQVTLSCSPISGHRSVSWYQQTPGQGLQFLFEYFSETQRNKGNFPGRFSGRQFSNSRSEMNVSTLELGDSALYLCASSRDWNTEAFFGQGTRLTVV.

CDR3: CASSLRRDRDTEAFF. For the CDR3, the DNA is TGTGCCAGCAGCTTAAGACGGGATCGGGACACTGAAGCTTTCTTT. This rearrangement joins TRBV7-9 to TRBJ1-1; D is unclear. The CDR3 totals 15 residues. The V end was cut by 2 bases, the J end by 3 bases, with 13 bases between. Germline assignment: CDR1 SEHNR and CDR2 FQNEAQ (reference sequence).

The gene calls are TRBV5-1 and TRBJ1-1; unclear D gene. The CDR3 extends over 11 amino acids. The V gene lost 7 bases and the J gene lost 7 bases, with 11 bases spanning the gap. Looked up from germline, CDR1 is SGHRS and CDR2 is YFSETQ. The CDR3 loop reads CASHAGGEAFF. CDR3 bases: TGCGCCAGCCACGCGGGAGGTGAAGCTTTCTTT. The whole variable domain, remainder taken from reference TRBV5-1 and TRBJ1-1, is KAGVTQTPRYLIKTRGQQVTLSCSPISGHRSVSWYQQTPGQGLQFLFEYFSETQRNKGNFPGRFSGRQFSNSRSEMNVSTLELGDSALYLCASHAGGEAFFGQGTRLTVV.

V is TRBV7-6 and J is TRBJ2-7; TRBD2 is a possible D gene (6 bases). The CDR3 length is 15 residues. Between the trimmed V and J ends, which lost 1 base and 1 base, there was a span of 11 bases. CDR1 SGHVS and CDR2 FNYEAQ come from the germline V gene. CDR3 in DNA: TGTGCCAGCAGCTTAGGGCGGGGCCCTTCCTACGAGCAGTACTTC. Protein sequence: CASSLGRGPSYEQYF.

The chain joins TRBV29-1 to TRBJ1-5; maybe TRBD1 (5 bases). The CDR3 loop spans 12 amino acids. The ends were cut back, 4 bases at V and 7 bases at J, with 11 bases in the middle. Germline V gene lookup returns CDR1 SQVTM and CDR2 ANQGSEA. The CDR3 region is CSVGVGLQPQHF. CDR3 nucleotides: TGCAGCGTTGGGGTGGGGCTCCAGCCCCAGCATTTT.

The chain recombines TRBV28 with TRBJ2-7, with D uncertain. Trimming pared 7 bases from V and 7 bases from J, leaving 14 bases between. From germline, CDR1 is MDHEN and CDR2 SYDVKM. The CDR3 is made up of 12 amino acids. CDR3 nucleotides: TGTGCCAGCAACCAACTGGGCAGAGAGCAGTACTTC. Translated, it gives CASNQLGREQYF. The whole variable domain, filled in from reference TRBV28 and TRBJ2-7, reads DVKVTQSSRYLVKRTGEKVFLECVQDMDHENMFWYRQDPGLGLRLIYFSYDVKMKEKGDIPEGYSVSREKKERFSLILESASTNQTSMYLCASNQLGREQYFGPGTRLTVT.

The CDR3 coding sequence is TGTGCCAGCAGTTTATTCCAGGGTAACTATGGCTACACCTTC. It codes for CASSLFQGNYGYTF. The V and J genes are TRBV27 and TRBJ1-2; D may be TRBD1 (5 bases). Germline CDR1 and CDR2: MNHEY and SMNVEV (reference sequence). The CDR3 runs 14 residues. The V end lost 1 base, the J end lost 1 base, and 7 bases lay between the germline ends.

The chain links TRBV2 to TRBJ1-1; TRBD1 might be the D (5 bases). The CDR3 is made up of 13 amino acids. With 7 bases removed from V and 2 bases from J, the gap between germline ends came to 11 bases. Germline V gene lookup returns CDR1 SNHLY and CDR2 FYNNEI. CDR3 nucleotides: TGTGCCAGCACAAAGGGGCGCAACACTGAAGCTTTCTTT. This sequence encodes CASTKGRNTEAFF.

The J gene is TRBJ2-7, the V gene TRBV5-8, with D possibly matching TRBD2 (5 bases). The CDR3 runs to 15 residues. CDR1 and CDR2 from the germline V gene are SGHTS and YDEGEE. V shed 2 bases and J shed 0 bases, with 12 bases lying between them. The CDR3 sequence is CASSLQRFSSYEQYF. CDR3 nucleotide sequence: TGTGCCAGCAGCTTACAGCGGTTCAGCTCCTACGAGCAGTACTTC.

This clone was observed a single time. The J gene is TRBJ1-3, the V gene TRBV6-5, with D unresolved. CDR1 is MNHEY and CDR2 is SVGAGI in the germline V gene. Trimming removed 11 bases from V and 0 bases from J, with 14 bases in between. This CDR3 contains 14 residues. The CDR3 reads CASKEPYSGNTIYF. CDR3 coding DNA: TGTGCCTCTAAGGAGCCGTACTCTGGAAACACCATATATTTT.

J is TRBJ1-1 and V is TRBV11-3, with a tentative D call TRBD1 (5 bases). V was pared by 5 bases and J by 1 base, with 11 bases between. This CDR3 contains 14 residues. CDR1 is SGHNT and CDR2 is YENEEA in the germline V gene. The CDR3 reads CASSPGGSNTEAFF. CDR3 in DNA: TGTGCCAGCAGCCCCGGGGGTTCGAACACTGAAGCTTTCTTT. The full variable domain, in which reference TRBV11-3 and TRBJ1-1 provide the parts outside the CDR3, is EAGVVQSPRYKIIEKKQPVAFWCNPISGHNTLYWYLQNLGQGPELLIRYENEEAVDDSQLPKDRFSAERLKGVDSTLKIQPAELGDSAVYLCASSPGGSNTEAFFGQGTRLTVV.

The CDR3 bases are TGTGCCAGCAGCTTAGGAGGCCAGAAAAACATTCAGTACTTC. It encodes CASSLGGQKNIQYF. The rearrangement links TRBV7-9 to TRBJ2-4; D ambiguous. CDR3 length: 14 residues. The V gene's germline CDR1 is SEHNR and CDR2 FQNEAQ (reference sequence). V was clipped by 1 base and J by 4 bases, with 8 bases between them.

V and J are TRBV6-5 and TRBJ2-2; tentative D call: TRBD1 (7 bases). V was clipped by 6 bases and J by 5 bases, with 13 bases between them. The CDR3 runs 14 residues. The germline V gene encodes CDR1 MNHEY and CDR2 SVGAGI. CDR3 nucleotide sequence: TGTGCCAGCAGGGGGGGACAGTTAACCGGGGAGCTGTTTTTT. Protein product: CASRGGQLTGELFF.

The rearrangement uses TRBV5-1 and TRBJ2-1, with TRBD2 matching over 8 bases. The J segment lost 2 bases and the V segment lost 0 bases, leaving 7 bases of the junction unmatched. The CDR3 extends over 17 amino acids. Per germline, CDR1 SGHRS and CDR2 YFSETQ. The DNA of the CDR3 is TGCGCCAGCAGCTTGGGTACGGGGGGGCTGGCCTACAATGAGCAGTTCTTC. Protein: CASSLGTGGLAYNEQFF.

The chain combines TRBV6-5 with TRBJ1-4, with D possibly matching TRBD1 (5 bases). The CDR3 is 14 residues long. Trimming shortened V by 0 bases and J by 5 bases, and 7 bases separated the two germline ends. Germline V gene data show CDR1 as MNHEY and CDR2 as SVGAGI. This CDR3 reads CASSYSDTNEKLFF. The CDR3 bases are TGTGCCAGCAGTTACTCGGACACGAATGAAAAACTGTTTTTT.

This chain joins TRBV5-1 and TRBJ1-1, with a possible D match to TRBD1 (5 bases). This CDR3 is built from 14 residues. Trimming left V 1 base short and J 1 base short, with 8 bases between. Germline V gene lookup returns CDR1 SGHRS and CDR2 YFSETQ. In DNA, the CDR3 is TGCGCCAGCAGCTTGTTACAGGCGAACACTGAAGCTTTCTTT. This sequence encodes CASSLLQANTEAFF.

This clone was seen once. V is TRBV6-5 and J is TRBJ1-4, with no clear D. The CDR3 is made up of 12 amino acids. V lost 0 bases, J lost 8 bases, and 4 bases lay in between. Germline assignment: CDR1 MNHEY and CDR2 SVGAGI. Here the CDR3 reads CASSYSEEKLFF. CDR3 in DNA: TGTGCCAGCAGTTACTCCGAGGAAAAACTGTTTTTT.

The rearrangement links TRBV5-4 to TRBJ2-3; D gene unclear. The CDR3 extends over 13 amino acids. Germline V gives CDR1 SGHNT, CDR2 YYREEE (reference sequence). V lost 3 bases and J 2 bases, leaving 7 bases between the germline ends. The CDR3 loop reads CASSSPNTDTQYF. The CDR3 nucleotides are TGTGCCAGCAGCTCCCCTAACACAGATACGCAGTATTTT.

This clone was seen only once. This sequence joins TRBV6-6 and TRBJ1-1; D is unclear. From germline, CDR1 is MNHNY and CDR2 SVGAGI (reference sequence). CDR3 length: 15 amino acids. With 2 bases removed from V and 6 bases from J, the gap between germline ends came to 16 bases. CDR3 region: CASSYTRTSRAEAFF. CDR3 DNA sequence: TGTGCCAGCAGTTACACCCGTACCTCGAGGGCTGAAGCTTTCTTT.

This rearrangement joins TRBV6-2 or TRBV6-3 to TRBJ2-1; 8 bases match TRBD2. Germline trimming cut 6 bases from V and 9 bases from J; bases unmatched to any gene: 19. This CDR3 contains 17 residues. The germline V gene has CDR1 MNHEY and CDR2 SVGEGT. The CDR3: CASSPRLTGGPMGEQFF. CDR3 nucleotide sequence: TGTGCCAGCAGCCCTCGATTAACGGGGGGGCCGATGGGTGAGCAGTTCTTC.

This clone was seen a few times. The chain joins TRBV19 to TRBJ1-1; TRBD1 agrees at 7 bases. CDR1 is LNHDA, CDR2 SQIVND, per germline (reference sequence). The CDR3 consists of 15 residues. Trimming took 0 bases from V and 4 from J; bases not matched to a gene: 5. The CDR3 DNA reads TGTGCCAGTAGTATAGAAGGGGGCAGCCTCACTGAAGCTTTCTTT. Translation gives CASSIEGGSLTEAFF.

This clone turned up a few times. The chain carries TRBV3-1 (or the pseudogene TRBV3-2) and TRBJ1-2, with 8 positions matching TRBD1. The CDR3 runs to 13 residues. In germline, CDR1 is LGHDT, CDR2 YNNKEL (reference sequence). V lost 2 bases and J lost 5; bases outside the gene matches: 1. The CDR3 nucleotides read TGTGCCAGCAGCCAACAGGGGGCTTATGGCTACACCTTC. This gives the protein CASSQQGAYGYTF.

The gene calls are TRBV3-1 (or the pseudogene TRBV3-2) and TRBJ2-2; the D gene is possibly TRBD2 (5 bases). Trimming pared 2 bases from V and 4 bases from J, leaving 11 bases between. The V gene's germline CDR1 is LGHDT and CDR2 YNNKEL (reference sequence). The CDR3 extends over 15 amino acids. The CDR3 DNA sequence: TGTGCCAGCAGCCAAACAGCTCGGGGCACCGGGGAGCTGTTTTTT. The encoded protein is CASSQTARGTGELFF.